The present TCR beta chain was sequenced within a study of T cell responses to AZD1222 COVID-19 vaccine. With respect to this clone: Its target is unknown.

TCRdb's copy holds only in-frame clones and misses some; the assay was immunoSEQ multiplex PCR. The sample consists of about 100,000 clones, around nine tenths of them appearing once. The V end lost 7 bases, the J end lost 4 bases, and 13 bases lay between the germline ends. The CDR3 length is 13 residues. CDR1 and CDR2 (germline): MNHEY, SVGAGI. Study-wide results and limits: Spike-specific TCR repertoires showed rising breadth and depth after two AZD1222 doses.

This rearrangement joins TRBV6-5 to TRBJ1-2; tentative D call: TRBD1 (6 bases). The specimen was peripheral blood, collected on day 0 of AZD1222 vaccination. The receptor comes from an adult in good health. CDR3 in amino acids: CASMGGPGYGYTF. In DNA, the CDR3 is TGTGCCAGCATGGGGGGGCCAGGCTATGGCTACACCTTC.